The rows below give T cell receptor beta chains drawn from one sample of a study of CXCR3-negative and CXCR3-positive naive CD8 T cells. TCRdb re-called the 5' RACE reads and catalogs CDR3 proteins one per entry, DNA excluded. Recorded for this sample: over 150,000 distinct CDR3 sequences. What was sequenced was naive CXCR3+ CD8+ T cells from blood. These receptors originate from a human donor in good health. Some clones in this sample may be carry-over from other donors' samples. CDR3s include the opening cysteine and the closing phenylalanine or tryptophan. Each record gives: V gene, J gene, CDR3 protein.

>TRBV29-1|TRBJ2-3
CSVEDVTYLFRQYF
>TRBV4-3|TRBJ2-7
CASSQDRYSAYEQYF
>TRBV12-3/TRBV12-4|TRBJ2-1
CASSPTGTRGTNEQFF
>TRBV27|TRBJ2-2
CASSSHPTGELFF
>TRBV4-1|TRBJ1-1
CASSPQGGSTEAFF
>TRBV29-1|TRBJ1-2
CSVGAGTLYTF
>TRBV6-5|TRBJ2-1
CASSRLAGEGSEQFF
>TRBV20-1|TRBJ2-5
CSATLAGEVVETQYF
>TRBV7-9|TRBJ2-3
CASSRGGLAGVTDTQYF
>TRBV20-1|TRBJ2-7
CSASGAGGPYEQYF
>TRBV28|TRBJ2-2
CASSLQTGVGELFF
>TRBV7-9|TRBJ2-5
CASSSQNREETQYF
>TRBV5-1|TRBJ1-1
CASSLSGAHTEAFF
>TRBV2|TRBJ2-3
CASSEGTGGRTDTQYF
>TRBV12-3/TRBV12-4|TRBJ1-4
CASTWTVNEKLFF
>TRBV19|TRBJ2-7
CATERRRGSGEQYF
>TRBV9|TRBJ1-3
CASSVAQGISSGNTIYF
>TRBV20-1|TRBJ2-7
CSATGTDSYEQYF
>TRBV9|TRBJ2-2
CASSTDSNTGELFF
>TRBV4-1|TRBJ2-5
CASSQSARALQETQYF
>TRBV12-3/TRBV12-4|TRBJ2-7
CASSLSELGQYF
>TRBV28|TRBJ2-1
CASSLLTGSDEQFF
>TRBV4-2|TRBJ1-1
CASSQVGTEAFF
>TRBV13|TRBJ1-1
CASSPGQNTEAFF
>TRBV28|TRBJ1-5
CASSSSGTALDQPQHF
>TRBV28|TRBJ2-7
CASSSGGSYEQYF
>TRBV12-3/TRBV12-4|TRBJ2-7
CASSLGAPYEQYF
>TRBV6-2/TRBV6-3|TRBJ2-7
CASSYSGGKSYEQYF
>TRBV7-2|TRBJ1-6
CASSLSGGSYNSPLHF
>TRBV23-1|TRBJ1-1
CASSQDYRVNTEAFF
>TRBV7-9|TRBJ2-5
CASSPPGGETQYF
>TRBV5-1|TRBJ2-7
CASRYDGGAYEQYF
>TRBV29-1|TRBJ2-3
CSVEAGGPIDTQYF
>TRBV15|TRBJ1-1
CATSRDGAGLGTEAFF
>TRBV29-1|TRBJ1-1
CSALSLDLRQLF
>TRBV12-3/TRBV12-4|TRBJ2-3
CASSREGSGDTQYF
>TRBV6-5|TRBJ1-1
CASSYGLGDTEAFF
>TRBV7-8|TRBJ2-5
CASSLARLAGTQETQYF
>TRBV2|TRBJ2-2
CASSDRAANTGELFF
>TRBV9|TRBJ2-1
CASSATGLAGNEQFF
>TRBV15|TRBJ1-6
CATSRVGGNSPLHF
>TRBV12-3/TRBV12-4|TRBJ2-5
CASSYLAGGRGTQYF
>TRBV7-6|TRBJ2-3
CASSSLRDNTDTQYF
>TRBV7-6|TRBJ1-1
CASSLANWDRALANTEAFF
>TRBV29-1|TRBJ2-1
CSVGTDYNEQFF
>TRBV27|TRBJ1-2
CASSISGTAGYGYTF
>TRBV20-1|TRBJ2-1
CSATGQGDYNEQFF
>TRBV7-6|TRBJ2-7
CASSLGGLSEGPSYEQYF
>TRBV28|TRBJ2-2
CASRSPGLAGNTGELFF
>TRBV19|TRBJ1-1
CASSFGPAGNTEAFF
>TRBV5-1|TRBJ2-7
CASSLSQGLTYEQYF
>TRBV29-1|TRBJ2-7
CSVEILSSSYEQYF
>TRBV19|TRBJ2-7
CASSISGSYEQYF
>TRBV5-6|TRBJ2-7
CASSLAGVDEQYF
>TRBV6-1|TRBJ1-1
CASSDRENTEAFF
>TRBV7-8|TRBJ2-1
CASSLATSWGYNEQFF
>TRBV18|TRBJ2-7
CASSPTDRATTYEQYF
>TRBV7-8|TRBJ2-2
CASSFLAVTGELFF
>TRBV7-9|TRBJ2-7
CASSVSYEQYF